The clone carrying this T cell receptor beta chain was recorded a few times. The source of the sample is a study of blood T cell repertoires in COVID-19. Measured with immunoSEQ multiplex PCR; TCRdb has only the in-frame clones, and not every one. Seen here are 110,000 or so clones, about 74% observed once, and the top ten hold roughly 8.6%. The clonotype comes from a human donor in a cohort sampled during active COVID-19. The material sequenced was peripheral blood.

The DNA of the CDR3 is TGTGCCAGCAGCACGTTGGGAGAATACGAGCAGTACTTC. Its translation: CASSTLGEYEQYF. The chain has TRBV27 and TRBJ2-7, with D possibly being TRBD2 (5 bases). The germline CDR1 and CDR2 sequences are MNHEY and SMNVEV (reference sequence). V dropped 6 bases and J dropped 4 bases, with 13 bases sitting between them. CDR3 length: 13 residues.